The sample holds a few counts of the clone carrying this TCR beta chain. As yet, its antigen is unknown. The CDR3 consists of 15 residues. V was shortened by 6 bases and J by 5 bases, with 19 bases between the two germline ends. The germline V gene encodes CDR1 MNHEY and CDR2 SVGEGT. This entry belongs to a study of post-analysis software for immune sequencing data. As for the study in general: The disease courses covered relapsing-remitting, secondary progressive and progressive-relapsing multiple sclerosis.

Researchers reported that TCR beta cDNA libraries carried unique molecular identifiers. T cells, roughly 0.9 to 11 million of them, yielded roughly 470,000 cDNA molecules. TCRdb re-derived calls from the PCR reads in MiXCR, one entry per CDR3 protein. Of some 690,000 distinct CDR3 sequences listed, roughly 30% are singletons. Notes on the study in general: With TRBV5-6, TRBV5-1 and TRBV20-1 included, about five TRBV segments were more frequent in patients than in controls. Patients with multiple sclerosis recorded significantly lower normalized Chao1 diversity than controls, the study found.

Material for sequencing was blood. The source is a girl aged 10 to 17 with multiple sclerosis. J is TRBJ2-5 and V is TRBV6-2 or TRBV6-3; D may be TRBD2 (6 bases). The CDR3 here is CASSSPGRGDETQYF. The CDR3 nucleotides read TGTGCCAGCAGCTCTCCGGGACGCGGGGACGAGACCCAGTACTTC.